These 7 T cell receptor beta chains originate from one sample sequenced in a study of cytomegalovirus exposure and HLA in healthy donors. Amplification used 60 Vbeta primers and 13 Jbeta primers. Clones were sequenced by immunoSEQ multiplex PCR, and TCRdb holds only the in-frame ones, with some missing. Altogether 150,000 to 200,000 clones are present, about three quarters being singletons, with the ten largest covering 6.3%. The sequencing sample was made of PBMCs. The receptors were gathered from a man aged 35 to 55 in good health and CMV-seropositive.

The chain is built from TRBV29-1 and TRBJ2-2, with D maybe TRBD1 (6 bases). The CDR3 totals 14 residues. From germline, CDR1 is SQVTM and CDR2 ANQGSEA. Between the trimmed V and J ends, which lost 8 bases and 1 base, there was a span of 14 bases. The CDR3 coding sequence is TGCAGCTGTCGGGCAGGGGTGAACACCGGGGAGCTGTTTTTT. The encoded protein is CSCRAGVNTGELFF.

The chain couples TRBV6-1 to TRBJ2-7, with D maybe TRBD2 (5 bases). The germline CDR1 and CDR2 sequences are MNHNS and SASEGT. V was shortened by 3 bases and J by 4 bases, with 10 bases between the two germline ends. The length of the CDR3 is 13 residues. CDR3 nucleotides: TGTGCCAGCAGTGAGCGAGGGCCGTACGAGCAGTACTTC. As protein: CASSERGPYEQYF.

This clone was seen more than once but under ten times. The J gene is TRBJ1-1, the V gene TRBV18; possible D gene TRBD1, 5 bases. The ends were cut back, 2 bases at V and 3 bases at J, with 10 bases in the middle. CDR1 is KGHSH, CDR2 LQKENI, per germline. The CDR3 sequence is 14 residues long. Here the CDR3 DNA reads TGTGCCAGCTCACCAGCAGGGTCGGACACTGAAGCTTTCTTT. It codes for CASSPAGSDTEAFF.

The rearrangement joins TRBV7-8 to TRBJ1-2; 7 bases line up with TRBD1. Trimming cost V 5 bases and J 1 base; bases outside gene matches: 10. Germline CDR1 and CDR2: SGHVS and FQNEAQ. This CDR3 region has 16 residues. CDR3 in DNA: TGTGCCAGCAGCGGGTGGTGGGACAGCGTTAACTATGGCTACACCTTC. Its translation is CASSGWWDSVNYGYTF.

The chain links TRBV19 to TRBJ1-5, with D perhaps matching TRBD1 (5 bases). V lost 1 base to trimming and J lost 8 bases, with 12 bases between them. There are 14 residues in the CDR3. Germline V gene lookup returns CDR1 LNHDA and CDR2 SQIVND (reference sequence). The CDR3 loop is CASSIGQGGKPQHF. The CDR3 DNA reads as TGTGCCAGTAGTATAGGCCAGGGAGGTAAGCCCCAGCATTTT.

The chain has TRBV2 and TRBJ2-1; the match to TRBD2 covers 11 bases. CDR1 is SNHLY and CDR2 is FYNNEI in the germline V gene. Trimming took 4 bases from V and 4 from J; bases not matched to a gene: 6. This CDR3 has 16 amino acids. The CDR3 loop reads CASSGPGTSGYNEQFF. The CDR3 region has the DNA TGTGCCAGCAGTGGCCCCGGGACTAGCGGTTACAATGAGCAGTTCTTC.

The rearrangement links TRBV11-2 to TRBJ2-2; D perhaps matches TRBD1 (5 bases). CDR3 length: 15 amino acids. V was trimmed by 3 bases and J by 3 bases, leaving 11 bases between them. Germline V lookup: CDR1 SGHAT, CDR2 FQNNGV. The CDR3 DNA follows: TGTGCCAGCAGCTTCGCCTCCAGGGACACCGGGGAGCTGTTTTTT. Its protein product is CASSFASRDTGELFF.